The TCR beta chain described here comes from a study of Graves' ophthalmopathy and Graves' hyperthyroidism. Study-level information: Before any treatment was given, at initial diagnosis, peripheral blood was collected. Notes on the study in general: The majority of expanded thyroid clonotypes above 0.001 frequency also occurred in blood. Researchers report that a 13-signature model separated ophthalmopathy from stable hyperthyroidism, posting less than 90% sensitivity and roughly 81% specificity.

As to this clonotype: Its antigen remains unknown.

Amplification of the TCR beta CDR3 regions used RNA transcripts (as template). In the first round, RT-PCR was carried out with HTBI primers, and a multiplex PCR formed the second round. TCRdb re-called the multiplex PCR reads through MiXCR, storing one row per CDR3 protein. The table has about 400,000 distinct CDR3 sequences, about 17% seen once. Diagnoses were established from clinical symptoms, serum thyroxine, TRAb, thyroid ultrasound and orbital computed tomography. The CDR3 has 16 amino acids. J lost 6 bases, V lost 2 bases, and 13 bases had no gene match. Germline assignment: CDR1 MDHEN and CDR2 SYDVKM.

The chain has TRBV28 and TRBJ2-7; 7 bases are shared with TRBD1. Sequenced material: peripheral blood. This receptor was identified in a young woman with Graves' ophthalmopathy. CDR3 sequence: CASSLIGLEGAGEQYF. CDR3 DNA sequence: TGTGCCAGCAGTTTAATCGGTCTTGAGGGGGCGGGCGAGCAGTACTTC.